This T cell receptor (beta chain) comes out of a study of T cells in Graves' hyperthyroidism and ophthalmopathy. Trimming removed 3 bases at V and 4 bases at J, with 9 bases between. Germline loops: CDR1 ENHRY, CDR2 SYGVKD. CDR3 length equals 13 residues. TCR beta CDR3 regions were amplified from RNA. Using the HTBI primer set, a first-round RT-PCR was run on the TCR CDR3. A single record per CDR3 protein comes from TCRdb applying MiXCR to the multiplex PCR reads. The sample lists approximately 400,000 distinct CDR3 sequences; around 15% were seen once. The sequence was obtained from a woman in her 30s with Graves' ophthalmopathy. The chain couples TRBV10-3 to TRBJ1-2; D gene ambiguous. Material for sequencing was blood. This CDR3 is CAISDQVGYGYTF. The CDR3, as DNA: TGTGCCATCAGTGATCAGGTTGGCTATGGCTACACCTTC.